This T cell receptor beta chain was captured in a study of CD8 T cell repertoires and HIV-1 epitope variants. Turning to the study itself: Twenty-five autologous and known Gag and Nef epitope variant peptides each stimulated T cells separately. Enriched T cells were co-cultured with equal autologous T cell-negative cells. An uncultured baseline aliquot held 1M T cells.

Concerning this clone itself: What it recognizes is unknown.

The method was immunoSEQ multiplex PCR; TCRdb's version includes in-frame clones alone and lacks a portion of them. This sample carries about 5,000 clones, less than 75% of them seen once, and the ten largest clones take roughly 43%. The germline gives CDR1 MNHEY, CDR2 SMNVEV (reference sequence). With 5 bases clipped from V and 6 bases from J, the junction kept 8 bases outside the gene matches. The CDR3 is made up of 15 amino acids. Sequenced sample: cultured CD8+ T cells derived from PBMCs. This receptor was obtained from a male donor with HIV. The chain employs TRBV27 and TRBJ2-3, with TRBD2 matching 10 bases. DNA for the CDR3: TGTGCCAGCAGTCCCAGCGGGGGGGCCGCCGATACGCAGTATTTT. This codes for CASSPSGGAADTQYF.